This T cell receptor (beta chain) was captured by sequencing in a study of coeliac disease. Across the study: High-resolution HLA typing was lacking; TRBV7-2 bias was queried instead. Whole-study results and caveats: In active celiac disease, intraepithelial and lamina propria TRB and TRG repertoires were less clonal than controls. Few TRB amino acid sequences were shared between samples; most were unique.

Turning to this clone: Its antigen is undetermined.

Profiled with immunoSEQ multiplex PCR; TCRdb holds only in-frame clones, not every one. The profile covers 5,400 or so clones, with roughly 50% appearing a single time and approximately 6.9% taken by the ten largest. V was clipped by 2 bases and J by 5 bases; unmatched bases: 6. Germline CDR1 reads LGHNA; CDR2 reads YNFKEQ. The CDR3 runs 15 residues. The material sequenced was intraepithelial lymphocytes from the gut. The sequence came from a woman younger than 45 with active celiac disease. The chain carries TRBV4-2 and TRBJ2-3, with 8 bases identical to TRBD2. The CDR3 reads CASSQRGGGEDTQYF. The CDR3 nucleotides read TGTGCCAGCAGCCAACGGGGGGGCGGTGAAGATACGCAGTATTTT.